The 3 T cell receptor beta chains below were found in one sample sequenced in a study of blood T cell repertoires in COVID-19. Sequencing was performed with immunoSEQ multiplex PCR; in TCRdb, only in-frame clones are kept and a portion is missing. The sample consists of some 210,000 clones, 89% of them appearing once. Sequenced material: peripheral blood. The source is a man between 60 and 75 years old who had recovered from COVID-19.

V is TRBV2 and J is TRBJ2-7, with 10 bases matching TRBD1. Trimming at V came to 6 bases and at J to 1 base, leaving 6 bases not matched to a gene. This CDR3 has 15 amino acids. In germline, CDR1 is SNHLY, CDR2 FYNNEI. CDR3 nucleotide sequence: TGTGCCAGCAGGCGGGACAGGGGCCCATCCTACGAGCAGTACTTC. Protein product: CASRRDRGPSYEQYF.

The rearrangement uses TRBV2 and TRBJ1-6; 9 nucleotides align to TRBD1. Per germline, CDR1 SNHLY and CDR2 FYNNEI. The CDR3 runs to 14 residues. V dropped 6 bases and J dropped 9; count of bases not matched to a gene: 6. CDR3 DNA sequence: TGTGCCAGCAGCGCGGGACAGGGCTTTTCACCCCTCCACTTT. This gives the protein CASSAGQGFSPLHF.

This chain's CDR3 is CASSLRGYEQYF. Written as DNA, the CDR3 is TGTGCCAGCAGTTTGAGGGGGTACGAGCAGTACTTC. The chain recombines TRBV12-3 or TRBV12-4 with TRBJ2-7, with D possibly being TRBD1 (6 bases). This CDR3 region has 12 residues. The germline V and J ends were trimmed by 3 bases and 4 bases, with 7 bases remaining between them.